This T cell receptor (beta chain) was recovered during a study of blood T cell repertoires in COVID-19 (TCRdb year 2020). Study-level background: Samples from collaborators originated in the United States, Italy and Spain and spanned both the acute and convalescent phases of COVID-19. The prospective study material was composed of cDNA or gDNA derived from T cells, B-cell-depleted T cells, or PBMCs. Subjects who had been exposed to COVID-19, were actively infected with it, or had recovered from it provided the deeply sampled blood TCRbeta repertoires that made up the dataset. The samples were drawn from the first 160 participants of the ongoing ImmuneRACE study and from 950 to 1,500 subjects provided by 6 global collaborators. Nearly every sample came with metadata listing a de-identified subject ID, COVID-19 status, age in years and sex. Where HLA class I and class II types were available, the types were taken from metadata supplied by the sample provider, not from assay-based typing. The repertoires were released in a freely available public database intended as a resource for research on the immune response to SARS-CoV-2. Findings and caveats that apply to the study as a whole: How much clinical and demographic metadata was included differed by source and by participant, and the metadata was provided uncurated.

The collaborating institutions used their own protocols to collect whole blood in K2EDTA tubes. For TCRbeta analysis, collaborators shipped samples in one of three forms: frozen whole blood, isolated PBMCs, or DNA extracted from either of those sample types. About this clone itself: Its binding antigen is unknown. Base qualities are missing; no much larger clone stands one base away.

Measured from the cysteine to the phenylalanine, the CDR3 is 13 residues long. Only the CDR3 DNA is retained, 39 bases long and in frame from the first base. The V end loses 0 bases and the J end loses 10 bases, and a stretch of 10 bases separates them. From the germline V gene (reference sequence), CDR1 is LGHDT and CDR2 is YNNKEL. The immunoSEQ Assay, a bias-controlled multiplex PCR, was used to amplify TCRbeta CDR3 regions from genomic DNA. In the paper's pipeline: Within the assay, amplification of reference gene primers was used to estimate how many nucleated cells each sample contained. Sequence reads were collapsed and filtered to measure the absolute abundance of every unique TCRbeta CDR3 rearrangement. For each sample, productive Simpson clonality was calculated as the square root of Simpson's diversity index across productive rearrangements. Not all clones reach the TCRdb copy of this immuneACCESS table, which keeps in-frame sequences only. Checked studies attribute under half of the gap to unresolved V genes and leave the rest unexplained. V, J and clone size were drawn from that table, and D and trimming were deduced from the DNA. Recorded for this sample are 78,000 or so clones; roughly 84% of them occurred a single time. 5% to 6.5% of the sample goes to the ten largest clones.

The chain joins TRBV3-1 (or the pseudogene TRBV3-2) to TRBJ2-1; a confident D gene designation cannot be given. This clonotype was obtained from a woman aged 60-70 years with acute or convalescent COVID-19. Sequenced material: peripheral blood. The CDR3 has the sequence CASSQDYGREQFF. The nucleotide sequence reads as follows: TGTGCCAGCAGCCAAGATTACGGTAGAGAGCAGTTCTTC.